The sample holds many counts of the clone carrying this TCR beta chain. What it binds is not known. TCRdb passed the 5' RACE reads through MiXCR, listing each CDR3 protein once. The sample comprises under 200,000 distinct CDR3 sequences, more than 5.5% of which are singletons, and 2.5% to 3% rests with the top ten. This specimen belongs to a study of T cells after yellow fever vaccination. Study results and limitations: Boosting was followed by the reappearance of most primary-vaccination clones (about 96% CD4, 85% to 90% CD8). Sorted repertoires could include abundant contaminating clonotypes from bulk cells. CD4 and CD8 compartments shared a small share of clonotypes, likely from convergent recombination.

Germline assignment: CDR1 DFQATT and CDR2 SNEGSKA (reference sequence). This CDR3 contains 17 residues. Trimming removed 5 bases from V and 0 bases from J; junction bases left unmatched: 12. This sequence originates from a man between 18 and 29 years old who received the YFV17D yellow fever vaccine. The rearrangement joins TRBV20-1 to TRBJ1-1, with 10 bases fitting TRBD1. Material: CD4+ T cells sorted from PBMCs, obtained roughly 5 days after the first yellow fever vaccination. The CDR3 protein is CSAVSPRTGGLNTEAFF. For the CDR3, the DNA is TGCAGTGCTGTCAGTCCTCGGACAGGGGGGTTGAACACTGAAGCTTTCTTT.